Listed below are T cell receptor beta chains from one sample, sequenced in a study of PD-L1 blockade in urothelial cancer. Sequencing used immunoSEQ multiplex PCR; TCRdb keeps in-frame clones, though not all of them. Among approximately 2,300 clones listed, more than 35% were seen once. The source material was tumor tissue, sampled before atezolizumab (anti-PD-L1) treatment. The receptors were gathered from a man in his sixties with urothelial cancer. CDR3s include the opening cysteine and the closing phenylalanine or tryptophan. The D gene is left open where the match is weak. Only some rows state a clone size, as once, few, many or a class for expanded clones.

j_call,d_call,clone_size,v_call,cdr3_nt,cdr3_aa
TRBJ2-7,TRBD1,-,TRBV19,TGTGCCAGTAGTATCCCGGGGGCAGGGGGCTGGCACGAGCAGTACTTC,CASSIPGAGGWHEQYF
TRBJ2-3,-,-,TRBV14,TGTGCCAGCAGCCAAGGGGACACAACAGATACGCAGTATTTT,CASSQGDTTDTQYF
TRBJ1-1,-,-,TRBV18,TGTGCCAGCTCACCAGCGGTCCTGAGGGACACTGAAGCTTTCTTT,CASSPAVLRDTEAFF
TRBJ2-7,-,-,TRBV14,TGTGCCAGCAGCCCGAATTCGGGGGCCGGAGAGCAGTACTTC,CASSPNSGAGEQYF
TRBJ2-7,-,medium-sized,TRBV6-8,TGTGCCAGCAGGGACCCGGGCGGGGCCTACGAGCAGTACTTC,CASRDPGGAYEQYF
TRBJ2-7,TRBD1,few,TRBV9,TGTGCCAGCAGCCCGCGGGCGGGGACAGGGCAATACGAGCAGTACTTC,CASSPRAGTGQYEQYF
TRBJ1-5,-,few,TRBV27,TGTGCCAGCAGTGCCAGTTCTACTTACAATCAGCCCCAGCATTTT,CASSASSTYNQPQHF
TRBJ2-3,TRBD2,-,TRBV19,TGTGCCAGTAGTACCATGCCGGGACTAGCGGGCACAGATACGCAGTATTTT,CASSTMPGLAGTDTQYF
TRBJ1-6,TRBD1,-,TRBV11-3,TGTGCCAGCAGCGCCCGGGACAGGGGTAATTCACCCCTCCACTTT,CASSARDRGNSPLHF
TRBJ1-5,-,-,TRBV6-8,TGTGCCAGCAGTTACTCTTTCGGGTTGAATCAGCCCCAGCATTTT,CASSYSFGLNQPQHF
TRBJ1-2,-,-,TRBV19,TGTGCCAGTAGTATCCAGGTCGAGGATAACTATGGCTACACCTTC,CASSIQVEDNYGYTF
TRBJ1-5,-,-,TRBV12-5,TGTGCTAGTGGTTTGGTAGAGGGGTCAAGTCATTTT,CASGLVEGSSHF
TRBJ2-7,-,-,TRBV15,TGTGCCACCAGCAGAGAGGGCCAGTCCTCCTACGAGCAGTACTTC,CATSREGQSSYEQYF
TRBJ1-5,TRBD1,-,TRBV19,TGTGCCAGTAGTACGACAGGGAACGATCAGCCCCAGCATTTT,CASSTTGNDQPQHF
TRBJ2-7,TRBD2,few,TRBV19,TGTGCCAGTAGCCCCGGACTAGCGGGAAGCGAGCAGTACTTC,CASSPGLAGSEQYF
TRBJ2-1,-,once,TRBV14,TGTGCCAGCAGCCAAGACATCAACAATGAGCAGTTCTTC,CASSQDINNEQFF
TRBJ1-6,-,few,TRBV27,TGTGCCAGCAGTTTAACAGGGATTAATTCACCCCTCCACTTT,CASSLTGINSPLHF
TRBJ2-3,TRBD2,few,TRBV11-1,TGTGCCAGCAGCGCCGGGACTAGCGGGATCACAGATACGCAGTATTTT,CASSAGTSGITDTQYF
TRBJ2-2,TRBD2,few,TRBV7-4,TGTGCCAGCAGCGGGCCCCCGGGACTAGCGGCCACCGGGGAGCTGTTTTTT,CASSGPPGLAATGELFF
TRBJ2-5,TRBD1,medium-sized,TRBV6-8,TGTGCCAGCGGACACCCACAGTTCACAGGGGGCCAAGAGACCCAGTACTTC,CASGHPQFTGGQETQYF
TRBJ1-1,-,few,TRBV5-1,TGCGCCAGCAGCTTGGCCGTGAGCAGGGAAAACACTGAAGCTTTCTTT,CASSLAVSRENTEAFF
TRBJ2-7,-,-,TRBV19,TGTGCCAGTAGTATCGCGGGGATCAACGAGCAGTACTTC,CASSIAGINEQYF
TRBJ1-5,-,few,TRBV18,TGTGCCAGCTCACCGGCTAGCAATCAGCCCCAGCATTTT,CASSPASNQPQHF
TRBJ1-2,TRBD1,few,TRBV9,TGTGCCGACCGGGACAGGGGAGCTAACTATGGCTACACCTTC,CADRDRGANYGYTF
TRBJ1-1,-,-,TRBV29-1,TGCAGCGTTGAGTTTGTGCTGAAATCCTCTGAAGCTTTCTTT,CSVEFVLKSSEAFF
TRBJ1-1,-,few,TRBV6-8,TGTGCCAGCAGCGTAATACTATCCTCAGGGGAGAACACTGAAGCTTTCTTT,CASSVILSSGENTEAFF
TRBJ2-7,TRBD1,-,TRBV15,TGTGCCACCAGCACGGGACAGGGTTTGACCTACGAGCAGTACTTC,CATSTGQGLTYEQYF
TRBJ1-6,-,-,TRBV19,TGTGCCAGTAGTATCCTGGAGGGATCTCGGAATTCACCCCTCCACTTT,CASSILEGSRNSPLHF
TRBJ2-3,TRBD2,once,TRBV29-1,TGCAGCGTTGGGACTAGCGGGGGGGGCACAGATACGCAGTATTTT,CSVGTSGGGTDTQYF
TRBJ1-5,-,few,TRBV11-3,TGTGCCAGCAGCTTCGAAGGGTCCTCGCCGATCGAAGGGGCCCAGCATTTT,CASSFEGSSPIEGAQHF
TRBJ2-5,-,few,TRBV11-3,TGTGCCAGCAGCCCTGCGGGACTCCTGGAGACCCAGTACTTC,CASSPAGLLETQYF
TRBJ1-2,TRBD1,few,TRBV6-8,TGTGCCAGCCACGACAGGGCCCGGCAGGGCTACACCTTC,CASHDRARQGYTF
TRBJ2-2,-,few,TRBV11-3,TGTGCCAGCAGCTTGGGGCATAACACCGGGGAGCTGTTTTTT,CASSLGHNTGELFF
TRBJ2-7,-,medium-sized,TRBV6-8,TGTGCCAGCATACCTAGAAGGGGGACCTACGAGCAGTACTTC,CASIPRRGTYEQYF
TRBJ2-4,TRBD1,medium-sized,TRBV11-3,TGTGCCAGCAGCTTAAGCGAGGGGGCTCTGAGAAACATTCAGTACTTC,CASSLSEGALRNIQYF
TRBJ2-2,TRBD1,-,TRBV6-4,TGTGCCAGCAGTCCCGGAGCCGGACAGGGGAAGTACACCGGGGAGCTGTTTTTT,CASSPGAGQGKYTGELFF
TRBJ2-2,TRBD1,few,TRBV28,TGTGCCAGCAGTTTAGACAGGGGGAAATCGCCCGGGGAGCTGTTTTTT,CASSLDRGKSPGELFF
TRBJ1-1,-,-,TRBV29-1,TGCAGCGTTGAGAAGGGGACGAACACTGAAGCTTTCTTT,CSVEKGTNTEAFF
TRBJ1-2,-,-,TRBV6-8,TGTGCCAGCAGTCCTGGACCAGGGGATAGCTATGGCTACACCTTC,CASSPGPGDSYGYTF
TRBJ2-5,-,few,TRBV9,TGTGCCAGCAGCAAACGCAGGGAAGGGGAGACCCAGTACTTC,CASSKRREGETQYF
TRBJ2-6,-,-,TRBV6-8,TGTGCCAGCAGTCTAACAGGAATTGGGGCCAACGTCCTGACTTTC,CASSLTGIGANVLTF
TRBJ2-3,TRBD2,few,TRBV6-8,TGTGCCAGCACGAGCGGGAGCGTGGATACGCAGTATTTT,CASTSGSVDTQYF
TRBJ1-5,TRBD1,-,TRBV19,TGTGCCAGTAGTATGGGACAGGGGTTTAATCAGCCCCAGCATTTT,CASSMGQGFNQPQHF
TRBJ2-5,TRBD1,-,TRBV19,TGTGCCACCGGGACAGGGGGCTTAGGAGAGACCCAGTACTTC,CATGTGGLGETQYF
TRBJ2-2,-,-,TRBV5-1,TGCGCCAGCAGCCACGGGCAGGGGATGAGCGGGGAGCTGTTTTTT,CASSHGQGMSGELFF
TRBJ2-1,-,few,TRBV9,TGTGCCAGCAGTTTTACAGGGTCCTCCTACAATGAGCAGTTCTTC,CASSFTGSSYNEQFF
TRBJ1-1,TRBD1,-,TRBV28,TGTGCCAGCAGATTACTGACAGGGGGCGACACTGAAGCTTTCTTT,CASRLLTGGDTEAFF
TRBJ1-2,-,-,TRBV19,TGTGCCAGTAGTATAGATCGTTGGGACTCTCCTAACTATGGCTACACCTTC,CASSIDRWDSPNYGYTF
TRBJ1-2,-,medium-sized,TRBV6-8,TGTGCCAGCAAACCGAGCGGGACCGGGAGGGGCTACACCTTC,CASKPSGTGRGYTF
TRBJ2-1,-,-,TRBV6-8,TGTGCCAGCAGTTTATCGCCTGACTCCTACAATGAGCAGTTCTTC,CASSLSPDSYNEQFF
TRBJ2-5,-,medium-sized,TRBV11-3,TGTGCCAGCAGCCGTGGGGACGGACCACAAGAGACCCAGTACTTC,CASSRGDGPQETQYF
TRBJ1-3,-,-,TRBV28,TGTGCCAGCAGCAGACAGAGCTCTGGAAACACCATATATTTT,CASSRQSSGNTIYF
TRBJ2-1,TRBD2,-,TRBV18,TGTGCCAGCTCACCAAGGCTAGCGGGAGAAAATGAGCAGTTCTTC,CASSPRLAGENEQFF
TRBJ2-1,-,-,TRBV19,TGTGCCGTTCAGGTCGGACAGTTCAATGAGCAGTTCTTC,CAVQVGQFNEQFF